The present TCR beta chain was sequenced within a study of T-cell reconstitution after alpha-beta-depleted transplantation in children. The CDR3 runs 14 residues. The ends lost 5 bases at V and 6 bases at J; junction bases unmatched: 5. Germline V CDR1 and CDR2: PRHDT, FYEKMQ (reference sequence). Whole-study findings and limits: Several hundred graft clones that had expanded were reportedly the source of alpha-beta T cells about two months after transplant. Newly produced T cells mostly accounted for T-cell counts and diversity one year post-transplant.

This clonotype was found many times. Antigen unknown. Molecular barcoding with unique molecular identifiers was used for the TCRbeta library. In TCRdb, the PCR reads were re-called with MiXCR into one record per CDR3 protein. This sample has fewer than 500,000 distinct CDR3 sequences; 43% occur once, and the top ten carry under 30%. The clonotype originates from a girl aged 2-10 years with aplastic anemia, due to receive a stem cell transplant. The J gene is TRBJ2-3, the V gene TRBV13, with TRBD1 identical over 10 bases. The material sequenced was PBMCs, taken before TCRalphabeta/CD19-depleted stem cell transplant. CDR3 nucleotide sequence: TGTGCCAGCAGCCCTAGGACAGGGGGGGATACGCAGTATTTT. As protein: CASSPRTGGDTQYF.